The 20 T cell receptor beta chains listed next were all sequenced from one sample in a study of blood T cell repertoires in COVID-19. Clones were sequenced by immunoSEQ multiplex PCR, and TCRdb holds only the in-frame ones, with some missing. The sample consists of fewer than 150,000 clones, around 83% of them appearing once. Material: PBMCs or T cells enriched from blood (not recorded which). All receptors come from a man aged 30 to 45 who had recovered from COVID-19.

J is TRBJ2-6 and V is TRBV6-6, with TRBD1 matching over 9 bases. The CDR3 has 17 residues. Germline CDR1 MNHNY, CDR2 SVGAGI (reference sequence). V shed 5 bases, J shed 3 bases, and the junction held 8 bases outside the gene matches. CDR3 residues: CASSPGQGIGGANVLTF. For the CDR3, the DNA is TGTGCCAGCAGTCCGGGACAGGGTATTGGTGGGGCCAACGTCCTGACTTTC.

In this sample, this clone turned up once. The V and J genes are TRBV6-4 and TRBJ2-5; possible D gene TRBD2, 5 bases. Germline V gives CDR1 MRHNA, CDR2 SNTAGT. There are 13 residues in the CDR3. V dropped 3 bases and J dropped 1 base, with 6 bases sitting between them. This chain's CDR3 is CASSEAAQETQYF. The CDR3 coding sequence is TGTGCCAGCAGTGAAGCGGCCCAAGAGACCCAGTACTTC.

The CDR3 sequence: CASSFFSGSHYEQYF. DNA of the CDR3: TGTGCCAGCAGCTTTTTTAGCGGGAGTCATTACGAGCAGTACTTC. The chain links TRBV7-9 to TRBJ2-7, with 9 bases identical to TRBD2. This CDR3 comprises 15 residues. Germline V gives CDR1 SEHNR, CDR2 FQNEAQ (reference sequence). The J segment lost 4 bases and the V segment lost 3 bases, leaving 7 bases of the junction unmatched.

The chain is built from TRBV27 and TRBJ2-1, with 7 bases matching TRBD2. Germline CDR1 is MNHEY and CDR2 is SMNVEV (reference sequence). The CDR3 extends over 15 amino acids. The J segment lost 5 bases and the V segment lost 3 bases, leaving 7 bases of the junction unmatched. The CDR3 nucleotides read TGTGCCAGCAGTTTGGAAGGACTAGGGAACAATGAGCAGTTCTTC. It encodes CASSLEGLGNNEQFF.

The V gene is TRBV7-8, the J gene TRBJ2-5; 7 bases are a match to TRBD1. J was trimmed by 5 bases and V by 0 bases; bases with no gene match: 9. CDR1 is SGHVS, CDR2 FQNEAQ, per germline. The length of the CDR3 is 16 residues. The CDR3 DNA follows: TGTGCCAGCAGCTTAGCGCGGACAGGCTGGGGGGAGACCCAGTACTTC. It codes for CASSLARTGWGETQYF.

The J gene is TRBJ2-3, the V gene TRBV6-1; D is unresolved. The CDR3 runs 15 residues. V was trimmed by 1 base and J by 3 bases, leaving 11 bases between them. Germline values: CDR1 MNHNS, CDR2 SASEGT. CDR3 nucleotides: TGTGCCAGCAGTGAAGTGGCCCTAGGAACAGATACGCAGTATTTT. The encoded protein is CASSEVALGTDTQYF.

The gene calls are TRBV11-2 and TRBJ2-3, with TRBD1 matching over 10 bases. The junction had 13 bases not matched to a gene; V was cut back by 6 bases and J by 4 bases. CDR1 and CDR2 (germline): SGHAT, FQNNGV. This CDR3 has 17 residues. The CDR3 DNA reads TGTGCCAGCAGTTTACCCGGGACAGGGGTGCCAGCAGATACGCAGTATTTT. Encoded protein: CASSLPGTGVPADTQYF.

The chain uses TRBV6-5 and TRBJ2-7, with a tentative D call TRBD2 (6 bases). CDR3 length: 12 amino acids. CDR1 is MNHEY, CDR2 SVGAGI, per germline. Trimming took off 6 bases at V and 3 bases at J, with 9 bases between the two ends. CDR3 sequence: CASRAGSYEQYF. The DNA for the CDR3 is TGTGCCAGCAGAGCCGGGAGCTACGAGCAGTACTTC.

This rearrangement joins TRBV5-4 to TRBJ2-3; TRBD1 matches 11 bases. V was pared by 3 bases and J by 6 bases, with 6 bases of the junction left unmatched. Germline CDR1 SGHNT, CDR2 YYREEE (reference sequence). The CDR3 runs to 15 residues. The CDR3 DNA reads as TGTGCCAGCAGCTCCCGGGACAGGGGGTTGGATACGCAGTATTTT. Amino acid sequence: CASSSRDRGLDTQYF.

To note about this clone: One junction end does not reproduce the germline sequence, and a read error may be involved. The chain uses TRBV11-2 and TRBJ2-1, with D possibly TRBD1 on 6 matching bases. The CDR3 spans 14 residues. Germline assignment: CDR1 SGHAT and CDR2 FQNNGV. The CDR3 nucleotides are TGTGCCAGCGGCCCAGGGGTCTCCCACAATGAGCAGTTCTTC. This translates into CASGPGVSHNEQFF.

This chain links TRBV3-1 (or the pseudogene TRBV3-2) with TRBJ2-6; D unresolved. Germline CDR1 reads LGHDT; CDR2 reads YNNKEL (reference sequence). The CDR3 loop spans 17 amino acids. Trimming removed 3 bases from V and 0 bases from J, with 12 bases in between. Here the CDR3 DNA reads TGTGCCAGCAGCCAGGGTCAGGCGCTCTCTGGGGCCAACGTCCTGACTTTC. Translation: CASSQGQALSGANVLTF.

CDR3 in amino acids: CASSEHYNSPLHF. In DNA, the CDR3 is TGTGCCAGCAGTGAACACTATAATTCACCCCTCCACTTT. J is TRBJ1-6 and V is TRBV2; D unresolved. Looked up from germline, CDR1 is SNHLY and CDR2 is FYNNEI. The ends were cut back, 2 bases at V and 3 bases at J, with 2 bases in the middle. The CDR3 totals 13 residues. Complete variable domain (other parts from reference TRBV2 and TRBJ1-6): EPEVTQTPSHQVTQMGQEVILRCVPISNHLYFYWYRQILGQKVEFLVSFYNNEISEKSEIFDDQFSVERPDGSNFTLKIRSTKLEDSAMYFCASSEHYNSPLHFGNGTRLTVT.

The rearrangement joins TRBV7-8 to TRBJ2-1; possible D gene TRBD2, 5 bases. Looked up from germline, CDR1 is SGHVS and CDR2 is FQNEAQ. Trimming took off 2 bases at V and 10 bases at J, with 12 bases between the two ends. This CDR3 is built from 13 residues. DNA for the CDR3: TGTGCCAGCAGCTTAAGCCCAGCGGAAGAGCAGTTCTTC. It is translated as CASSLSPAEEQFF.

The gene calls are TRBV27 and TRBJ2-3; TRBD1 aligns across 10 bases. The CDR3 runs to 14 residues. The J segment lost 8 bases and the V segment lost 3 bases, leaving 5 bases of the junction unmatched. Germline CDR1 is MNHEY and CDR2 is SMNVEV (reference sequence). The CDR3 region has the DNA TGTGCCAGCAGTTTTGTGGACAGGGGGGCTACGCAGTATTTT. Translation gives CASSFVDRGATQYF.

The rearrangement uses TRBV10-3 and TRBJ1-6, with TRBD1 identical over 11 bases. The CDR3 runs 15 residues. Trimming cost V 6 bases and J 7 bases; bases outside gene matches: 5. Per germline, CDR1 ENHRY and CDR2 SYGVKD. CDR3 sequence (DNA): TGTGCCATCAGCCCGGGACAGGGGGGCAATTCACCCCTCCACTTT. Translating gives CAISPGQGGNSPLHF.

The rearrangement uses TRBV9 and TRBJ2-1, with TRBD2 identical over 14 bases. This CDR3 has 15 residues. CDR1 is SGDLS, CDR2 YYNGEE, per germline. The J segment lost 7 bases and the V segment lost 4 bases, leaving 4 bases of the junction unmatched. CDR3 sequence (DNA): TGTGCCAGCAGCCGGGGACTAGCGGGGGATAATGAGCAGTTCTTC. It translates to CASSRGLAGDNEQFF.

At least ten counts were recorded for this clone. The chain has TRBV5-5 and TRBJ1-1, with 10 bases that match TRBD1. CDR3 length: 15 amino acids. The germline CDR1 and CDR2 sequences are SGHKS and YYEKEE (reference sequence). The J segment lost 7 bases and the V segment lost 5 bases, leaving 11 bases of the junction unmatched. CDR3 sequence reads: CASSTLGQGGFEAFF. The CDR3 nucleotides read TGTGCCAGCAGTACTCTCGGACAGGGGGGCTTTGAAGCTTTCTTT.

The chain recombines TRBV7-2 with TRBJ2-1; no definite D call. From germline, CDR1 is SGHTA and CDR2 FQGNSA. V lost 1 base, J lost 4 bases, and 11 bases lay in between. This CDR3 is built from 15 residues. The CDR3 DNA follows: TGTGCCAGCAGCTTAGGCAAGAACTCTTACAATGAGCAGTTCTTC. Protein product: CASSLGKNSYNEQFF.

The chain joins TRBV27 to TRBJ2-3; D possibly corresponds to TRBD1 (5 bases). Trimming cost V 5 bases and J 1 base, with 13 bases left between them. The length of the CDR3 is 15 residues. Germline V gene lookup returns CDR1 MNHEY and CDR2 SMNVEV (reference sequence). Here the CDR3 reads CASSPMSQGTDTQYF. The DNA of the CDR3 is TGTGCCAGCAGTCCCATGTCACAGGGCACAGATACGCAGTATTTT.

CDR3 DNA sequence: TGTGCCAGCAGCGGCATAAGAGGGCGGACGAGCTATGGCTACACCTTC. Its protein product is CASSGIRGRTSYGYTF. The chain carries TRBV11-3 and TRBJ1-2, with no clear D. CDR3 length: 16 amino acids. V dropped 5 bases and J dropped 4 bases, with 20 bases sitting between them. The germline V gene has CDR1 SGHNT and CDR2 YENEEA.